This T cell receptor beta chain emerged from a study of OX40 agonist ivuxolimab in advanced cancers. Study-level information: The patients received agonistic anti-OX40 (CD134) antibody ivuxolimab. Notes on the study in general: On average, CD8+ T cells had more expanded clones than CD4+.

Points on this clone: What it recognizes is unknown.

The protocol was immunoSEQ multiplex PCR, while the TCRdb copy is restricted to in-frame clones and leaves out a portion. The sample holds 45,000 to 60,000 clones, approximately 90% seen once. The CDR3 sequence is 16 residues long. CDR1 SEHNR and CDR2 FQNEAQ come from the germline V gene (reference sequence). Trimming cost V 1 base and J 5 bases, with 14 bases left between them. The chain is built from TRBV7-9 and TRBJ2-2; D is perhaps TRBD1 (6 bases). The material was CD4+ or CD8+ T cells sorted from blood, obtained in a trial of the OX40 agonist ivuxolimab. This TCR derives from an adult with an advanced solid tumor such as melanoma, head and neck, liver or kidney cancer. The CDR3 protein is CASSLVSRGQTGELFF. CDR3 sequence (DNA): TGTGCCAGCAGCTTAGTCTCCAGGGGTCAGACCGGGGAGCTGTTTTTT.